This entry features one TCR beta chain sequence. The method was immunoSEQ multiplex PCR; TCRdb's version includes in-frame clones alone and lacks a portion of them. The data hold some 130,000 clones, with more than 90% observed a single time. This sample is drawn from a study of human thymus T cells. The CDR3 is 16 amino acids. Germline lookup yields CDR1 SGHAT and CDR2 FQNNGV. The germline V and J ends were trimmed by 5 bases and 6 bases, with 19 bases remaining between them. Thymic samples were excised during corrective heart operations. The chain carries TRBV11-2 and TRBJ2-2, with D possibly being TRBD1 or TRBD2 (5 bases each). This TCR was recovered from a boy younger than two with a congenital heart defect but otherwise immunologically healthy. Sequencing input: thymus tissue. CDR3 sequence (DNA): TGTGCCAGCAGCCCGCAGAGAGGGACCAGGGCCGGGGAGCTGTTTTTT. This gives the protein CASSPQRGTRAGELFF.